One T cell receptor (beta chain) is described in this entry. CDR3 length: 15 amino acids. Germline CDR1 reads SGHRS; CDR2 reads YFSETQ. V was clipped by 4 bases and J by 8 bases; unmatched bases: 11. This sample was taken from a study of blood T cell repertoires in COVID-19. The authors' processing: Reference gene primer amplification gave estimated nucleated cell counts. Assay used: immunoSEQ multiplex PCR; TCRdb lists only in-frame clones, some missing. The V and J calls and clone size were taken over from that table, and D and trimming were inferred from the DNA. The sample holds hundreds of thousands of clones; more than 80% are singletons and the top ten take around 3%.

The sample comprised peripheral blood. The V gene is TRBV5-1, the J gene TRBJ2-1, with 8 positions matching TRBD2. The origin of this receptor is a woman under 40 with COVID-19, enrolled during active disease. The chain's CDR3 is CASSVASGSIHEQFF. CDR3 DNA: TGCGCCAGCAGCGTCGCCAGCGGGAGTATCCATGAGCAGTTCTTC.